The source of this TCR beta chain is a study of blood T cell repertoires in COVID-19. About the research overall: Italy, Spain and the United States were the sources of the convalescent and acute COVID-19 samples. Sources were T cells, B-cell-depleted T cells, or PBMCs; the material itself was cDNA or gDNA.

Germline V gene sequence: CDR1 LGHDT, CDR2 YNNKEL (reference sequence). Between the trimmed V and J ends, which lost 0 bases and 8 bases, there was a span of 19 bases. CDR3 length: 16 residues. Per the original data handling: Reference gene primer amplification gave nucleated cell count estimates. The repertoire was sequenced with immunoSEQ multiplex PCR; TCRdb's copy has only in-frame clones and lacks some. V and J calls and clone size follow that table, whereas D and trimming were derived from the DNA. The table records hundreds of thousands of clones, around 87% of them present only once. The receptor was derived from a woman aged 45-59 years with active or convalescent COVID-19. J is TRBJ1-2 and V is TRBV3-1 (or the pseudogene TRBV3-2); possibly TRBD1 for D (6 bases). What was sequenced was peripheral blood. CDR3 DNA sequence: TGTGCCAGCAGCCAAGATCTTTTACAGGGCTTGTGGGGCTACACCTTC. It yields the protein CASSQDLLQGLWGYTF.